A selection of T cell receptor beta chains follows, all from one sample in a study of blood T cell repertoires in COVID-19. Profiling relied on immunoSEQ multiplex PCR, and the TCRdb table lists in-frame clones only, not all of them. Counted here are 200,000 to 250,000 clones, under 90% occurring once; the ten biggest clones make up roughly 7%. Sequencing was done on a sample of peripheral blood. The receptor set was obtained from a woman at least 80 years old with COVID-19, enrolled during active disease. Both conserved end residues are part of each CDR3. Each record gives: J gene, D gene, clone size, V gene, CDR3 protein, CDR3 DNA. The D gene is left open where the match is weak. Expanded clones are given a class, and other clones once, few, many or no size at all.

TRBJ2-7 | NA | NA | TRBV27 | CASSPRPGQMGLYEQYF | TGTGCCAGCAGCCCCCGACCCGGACAGATGGGCCTCTACGAGCAGTACTTC
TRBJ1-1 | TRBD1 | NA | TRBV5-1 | CASRWGPAGQMNTEAFF | TGCGCCAGCAGATGGGGTCCGGCGGGACAGATGAACACTGAAGCTTTCTTT
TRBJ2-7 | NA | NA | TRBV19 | CASRGLAVSGYEQYF | TGTGCCAGTAGAGGGCTAGCTGTATCCGGCTACGAGCAGTACTTC
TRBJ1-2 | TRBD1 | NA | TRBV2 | CASSVNRGRGYTF | TGTGCCAGCAGTGTTAACAGGGGCAGGGGCTACACCTTC
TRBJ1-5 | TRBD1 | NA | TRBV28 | CASRDRGSNQPQHF | TGTGCCAGCAGGGACAGGGGCAGCAATCAGCCCCAGCATTTT
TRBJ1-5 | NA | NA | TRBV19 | CASSGGGINQPQHF | TGTGCCAGTAGTGGCGGGGGTATTAATCAGCCCCAGCATTTT
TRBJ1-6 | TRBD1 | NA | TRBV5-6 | CAGTGINSPLHF | TGTGCCGGGACAGGGATTAATTCACCCCTCCACTTT
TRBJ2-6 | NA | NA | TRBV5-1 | CASTSPGANVLTF | TGCGCCAGCACTAGCCCTGGGGCCAACGTCCTGACTTTC
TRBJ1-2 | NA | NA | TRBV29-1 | CSVSSTGMYGYTF | TGCAGCGTTAGCTCCACAGGAATGTATGGCTACACCTTC
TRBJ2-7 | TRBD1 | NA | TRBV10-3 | CAISAGQGPYEQYF | TGTGCCATCAGTGCCGGACAGGGACCCTACGAGCAGTACTTC
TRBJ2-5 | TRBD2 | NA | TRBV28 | CASSYSGGAGSETQYF | TGTGCCAGCAGTTATAGCGGGGGGGCAGGATCGGAGACCCAGTACTTC
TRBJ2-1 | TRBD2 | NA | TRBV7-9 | CASSLQAGGDEQFF | TGTGCCAGCAGCTTACAGGCGGGGGGCGATGAGCAGTTCTTC
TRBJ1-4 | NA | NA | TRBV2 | CASSEATRAEKLFF | TGTGCCAGCAGTGAAGCGACCAGGGCTGAAAAACTGTTTTTT
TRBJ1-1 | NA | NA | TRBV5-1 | CASSLQGVDTEAFF | TGCGCCAGCAGCCTACAGGGAGTCGACACTGAAGCTTTCTTT
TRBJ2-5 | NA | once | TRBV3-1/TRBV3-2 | CASSLLARETQYF | TGTGCCAGCAGCTTACTAGCTCGGGAGACCCAGTACTTC
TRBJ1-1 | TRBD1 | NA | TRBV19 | CASQNRGVDTEAFF | TGTGCCAGTCAGAACAGGGGGGTCGACACTGAAGCTTTCTTT
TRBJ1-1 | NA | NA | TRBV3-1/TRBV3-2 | CASSLRGKMNTEAFF | TGTGCCAGCAGTCTTAGGGGGAAGATGAACACTGAAGCTTTCTTT
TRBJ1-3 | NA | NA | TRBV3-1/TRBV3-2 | CASSLRGFSSGNTIYF | TGTGCCAGCAGCCTCAGGGGCTTCAGCTCTGGAAACACCATATATTTT
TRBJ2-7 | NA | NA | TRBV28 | CASTLPVSREQYF | TGTGCCAGCACCCTTCCGGTCTCACGCGAGCAGTACTTC
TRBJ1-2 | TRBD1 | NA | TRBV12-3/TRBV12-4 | CASSPTGGFGYTF | TGTGCCAGCAGTCCGACAGGGGGCTTTGGCTACACCTTC
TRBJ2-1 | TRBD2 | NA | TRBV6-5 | CASSTGTSGRVFF | TGTGCCAGCAGTACCGGGACTAGCGGGAGAGTGTTCTTC
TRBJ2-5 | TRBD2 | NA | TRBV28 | CASSRSGTSGLQETQYF | TGTGCCAGCAGTAGGTCCGGGACTAGCGGGCTACAAGAGACCCAGTACTTC
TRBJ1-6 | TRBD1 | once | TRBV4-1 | CASSQVVWSTGGSPLHF | TGCGCCAGCAGCCAAGTAGTATGGTCGACAGGGGGTTCACCCCTCCACTTT
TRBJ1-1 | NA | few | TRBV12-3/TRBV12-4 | CASRATWGGEAFF | TGTGCCAGCAGAGCGACGTGGGGCGGTGAAGCTTTCTTT
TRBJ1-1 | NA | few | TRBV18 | CASSRQERTEAFF | TGTGCCAGCTCCCGACAGGAACGCACTGAAGCTTTCTTT
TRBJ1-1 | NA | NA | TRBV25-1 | CASIDSQGPGTEAFF | TGTGCCAGCATCGATTCTCAGGGGCCTGGGACTGAAGCTTTCTTT
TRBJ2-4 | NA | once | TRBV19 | CASSTTGKNIQYF | TGTGCCAGTAGTACGACAGGCAAAAACATTCAGTACTTC
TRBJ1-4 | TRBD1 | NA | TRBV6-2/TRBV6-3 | CASSYSDRTGGNEKLFF | TGTGCCAGCAGTTACTCAGACCGGACAGGGGGTAATGAAAAACTGTTTTTT
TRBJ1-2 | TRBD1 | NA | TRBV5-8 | CASSLIGTGVGYTF | TGTGCCAGCAGCTTGATTGGGACAGGGGTCGGCTACACCTTC
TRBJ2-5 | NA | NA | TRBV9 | CASSTHEGETQYF | TGTGCCAGCAGCACTCACGAGGGAGAGACCCAGTACTTC
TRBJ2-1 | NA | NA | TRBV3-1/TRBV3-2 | CASSQGQGPYNEQFF | TGTGCCAGCAGCCAAGGGCAGGGGCCCTACAATGAGCAGTTCTTC
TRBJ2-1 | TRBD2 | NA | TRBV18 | CASSPRQAGTSNEQFF | TGTGCCAGCTCACCCCGCCAAGCCGGGACTAGCAATGAGCAGTTCTTC
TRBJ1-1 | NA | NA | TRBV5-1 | CASSEPGAEAFF | TGCGCCAGCAGTGAGCCGGGGGCTGAAGCTTTCTTT
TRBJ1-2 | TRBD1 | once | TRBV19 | CAGRDGTGTYGYTF | TGTGCCGGACGTGACGGGACAGGAACTTATGGCTACACCTTC
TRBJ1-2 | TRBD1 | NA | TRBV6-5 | CASSPPRGLGYGYTF | TGTGCCAGCAGTCCTCCTAGGGGGCTGGGGTATGGCTACACCTTC
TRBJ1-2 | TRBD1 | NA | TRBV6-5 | CASSRQGVGDGYTF | TGTGCCAGCTCACGGCAGGGGGTAGGGGATGGCTACACCTTC
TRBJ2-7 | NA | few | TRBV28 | CASSVAPSYEQYF | TGTGCCAGCAGTGTAGCCCCCTCCTACGAGCAGTACTTC
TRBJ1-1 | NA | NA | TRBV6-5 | CASSSLGVTGAFF | TGTGCCAGCAGCTCCCTCGGCGTCACGGGAGCTTTCTTT